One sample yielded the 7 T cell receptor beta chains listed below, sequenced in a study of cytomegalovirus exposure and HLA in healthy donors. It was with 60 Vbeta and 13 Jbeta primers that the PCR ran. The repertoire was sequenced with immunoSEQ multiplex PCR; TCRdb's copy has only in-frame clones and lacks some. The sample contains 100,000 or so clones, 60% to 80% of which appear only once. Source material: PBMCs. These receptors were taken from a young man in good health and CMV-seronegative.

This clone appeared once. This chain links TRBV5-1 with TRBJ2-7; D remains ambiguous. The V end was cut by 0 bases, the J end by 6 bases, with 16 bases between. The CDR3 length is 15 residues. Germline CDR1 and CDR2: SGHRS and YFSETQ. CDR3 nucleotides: TGCGCCAGCAGCTTGGATTCACCCCCCCTAAGCGAGCAGTACTTC. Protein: CASSLDSPPLSEQYF.

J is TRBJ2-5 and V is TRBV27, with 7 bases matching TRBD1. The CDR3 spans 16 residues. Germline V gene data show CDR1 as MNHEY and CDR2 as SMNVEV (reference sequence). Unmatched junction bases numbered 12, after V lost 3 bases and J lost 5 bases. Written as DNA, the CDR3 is TGTGCCAGCAGTTTTTCAAGACAGGGCTCCGGGGAGACCCAGTACTTC. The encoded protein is CASSFSRQGSGETQYF.

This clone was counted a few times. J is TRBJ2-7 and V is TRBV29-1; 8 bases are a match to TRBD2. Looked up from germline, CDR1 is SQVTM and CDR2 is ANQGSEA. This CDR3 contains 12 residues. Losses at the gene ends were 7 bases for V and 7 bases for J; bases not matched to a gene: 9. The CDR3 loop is CSARGGAGEQYF. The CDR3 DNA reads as TGCAGCGCCCGGGGGGGGGCGGGGGAGCAGTACTTC.

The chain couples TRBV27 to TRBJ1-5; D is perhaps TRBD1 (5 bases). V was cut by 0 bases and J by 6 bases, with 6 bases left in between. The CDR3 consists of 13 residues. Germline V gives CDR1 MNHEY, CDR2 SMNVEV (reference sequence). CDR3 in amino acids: CASSLSRVQPQHF. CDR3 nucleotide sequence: TGTGCCAGCAGTTTATCCAGGGTTCAGCCCCAGCATTTT.

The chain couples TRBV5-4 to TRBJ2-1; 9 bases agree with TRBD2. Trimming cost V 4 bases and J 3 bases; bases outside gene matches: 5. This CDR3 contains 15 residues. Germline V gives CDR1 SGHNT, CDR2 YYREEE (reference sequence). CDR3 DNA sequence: TGTGCCAGCAGCGCCGGACTAGCGAACTACAATGAGCAGTTCTTC. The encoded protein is CASSAGLANYNEQFF.

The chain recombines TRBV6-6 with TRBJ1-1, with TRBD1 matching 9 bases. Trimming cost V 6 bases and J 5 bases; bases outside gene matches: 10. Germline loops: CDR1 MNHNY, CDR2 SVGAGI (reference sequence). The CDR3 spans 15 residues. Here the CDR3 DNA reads TGTGCCAGCAGATTCACAGGGGGCGCAAGTACTGAAGCTTTCTTT. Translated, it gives CASRFTGGASTEAFF.

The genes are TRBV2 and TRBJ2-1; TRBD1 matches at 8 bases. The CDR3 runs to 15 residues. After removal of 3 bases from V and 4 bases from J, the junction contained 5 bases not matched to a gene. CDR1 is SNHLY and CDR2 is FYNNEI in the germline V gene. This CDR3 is CASSDPRGLYNEQFF. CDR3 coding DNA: TGTGCCAGCAGTGACCCCAGGGGGCTGTACAATGAGCAGTTCTTC.